These T cell receptor beta chains were read from a single sample in a study of early stage breast cancer tumors. TCRdb's table, derived via immunoSEQ multiplex PCR, lists solely in-frame clones and lacks some. The sample lists approximately 19,000 clones, about 70% seen once, with roughly 25% in the top ten. Sequencing input: blood. Receptors were obtained from a person aged 55-75 years with breast cancer. Each CDR3 is given with its conserved first and last residue. The D gene is left open where the match is weak. Expanded clones get a size class; other rows say once, few or many, or leave the size out.

- TRBD2 TRBJ2-7 TRBV7-6 CASSYGGRAGEQYF TGTGCCAGCAGCTATGGCGGGAGGGCTGGGGAGCAGTACTTC
- TRBD1 TRBJ1-1 TRBV25-1 CASSGGTGYVDTEAFF TGTGCCAGCAGCGGGGGGACAGGGTATGTGGACACTGAAGCTTTCTTT
- - TRBJ2-1 TRBV4-2 CASSLEGPLSSYNEQFF TGTGCCAGCAGCCTCGAAGGGCCCTTGAGCTCCTACAATGAGCAGTTCTTC
- TRBD2 TRBJ2-3 TRBV5-4 CASSLGGRTSGTDTQYF TGTGCCAGCAGCTTGGGGGGGAGGACTAGCGGCACAGATACGCAGTATTTT
- TRBD2 TRBJ2-1 TRBV4-1 CASSQAGLAIGNEQFF TGCGCCAGCAGCCAAGCGGGACTAGCGATAGGGAATGAGCAGTTCTTC
- - TRBJ1-5 TRBV19 CASSIPQGRGYQPQHF TGTGCCAGTAGTATCCCCCAGGGGAGGGGATATCAGCCCCAGCATTTT
once - TRBJ2-2 TRBV5-4 CASSLGRTNTGELFF TGTGCCAGCAGCTTGGGGAGAACGAACACCGGGGAGCTGTTTTTT
- - TRBJ2-3 TRBV19 CASTSGTDTQYF TGTGCCAGTACGAGTGGGACAGATACGCAGTATTTT
- - TRBJ2-7 TRBV6-5 CASRDTTYEQYF TGTGCCAGCCGGGACACAACCTACGAGCAGTACTTC
- TRBD2 TRBJ2-5 TRBV7-9 CASSLGLSSGHQETQYF TGTGCCAGCAGCTTAGGATTGTCTAGCGGCCACCAAGAGACCCAGTACTTC
- TRBD1 TRBJ2-7 TRBV2 CASSERTGHSGEQYF TGTGCCAGCAGTGAAAGGACAGGACATTCAGGGGAGCAGTACTTC
once - TRBJ1-1 TRBV27 CAAWGDVTEAFF TGTGCCGCCTGGGGGGATGTCACTGAAGCTTTCTTT
few - TRBJ2-1 TRBV2 CASSEEGQNYNEQFF TGTGCCAGCAGTGAAGAGGGGCAGAACTACAATGAGCAGTTCTTC
- - TRBJ2-1 TRBV4-2 CASSFHSQGTYNEQFF TGTGCCAGCAGCTTCCACTCCCAGGGGACCTACAATGAGCAGTTCTTC
once TRBD1 TRBJ1-1 TRBV5-1 CASSLAPQGMNTEAFF TGCGCCAGCAGCTTGGCCCCACAGGGGATGAACACTGAAGCTTTCTTT
- - TRBJ2-7 TRBV18 CASSPPGPGSYEQYF TGTGCCAGCTCCCCTCCGGGGCCGGGATCCTACGAGCAGTACTTC
- - TRBJ2-2 TRBV27 CASSLSRVAGLFF TGTGCCAGCAGTTTATCGAGAGTCGCAGGGCTGTTTTTT
- - TRBJ1-5 TRBV11-3 CASSPVGRSRQPQHF TGTGCCAGCAGCCCCGTTGGCCGGTCCCGTCAGCCCCAGCATTTT
- TRBD2 TRBJ2-3 TRBV6-1 CASRKLAEPTDTQYF TGTGCCAGCAGAAAACTAGCGGAACCCACAGATACGCAGTATTTT
- TRBD2 TRBJ2-3 TRBV4-2 CASSQATSGGADTQYF TGTGCCAGCAGCCAAGCTACTAGCGGGGGTGCAGATACGCAGTATTTT
- TRBD2 TRBJ2-7 TRBV7-2 CASKSGATYEQYF TGTGCCAGCAAGAGCGGGGCGACCTACGAGCAGTACTTC